These T cell receptor beta chains were read from a single sample in a study of T cells in Graves' hyperthyroidism and ophthalmopathy. TCRdb re-analysed the multiplex PCR reads in MiXCR, keeping a single row per CDR3 protein. Of roughly 250,000 distinct CDR3 sequences detected, 20% to 25% appear once; the ten largest clones hold over 55%. Source material: blood. Every receptor here comes from a man in his thirties or forties with Graves' ophthalmopathy. CDR3s include the opening cysteine and the closing phenylalanine or tryptophan. The order of the fields is clone size, J gene, V gene, D gene, CDR3 protein, CDR3 DNA. D genes are given only for firm matches. Some rows have no size entry. The others give once, few or many, or a class for an expanded clone.

>few|TRBJ2-7|TRBV29-1|NA
CSVDGVLDNPYEQYF
TGCAGCGTTGACGGGGTCTTGGACAATCCCTACGAGCAGTACTTC
>few|TRBJ2-1|TRBV6-1|TRBD2
CASSSPTSGRASEQFF
TGTGCCAGCAGTTCTCCGACTAGCGGGAGGGCTAGTGAGCAGTTCTTC
>NA|TRBJ2-5|TRBV20-1|TRBD1
CSARGTGALETQYF
TGCAGTGCTAGGGGGACAGGGGCATTGGAGACCCAGTACTTC
>NA|TRBJ2-3|TRBV28|TRBD2
CASSASGGLTDTQYF
TGTGCCAGCAGTGCAAGCGGGGGGCTCACAGATACGCAGTATTTT
>few|TRBJ1-6|TRBV3-1|NA
CASSQGQTPLHF
TGTGCCAGCAGCCAGGGCCAAACGCCCCTCCACTTT
>NA|TRBJ2-1|TRBV27|NA
CASSPKMTGFRDEQFF
TGTGCCAGCAGCCCCAAGATGACAGGTTTCAGGGATGAGCAGTTCTTC
>few|TRBJ1-3|TRBV5-1|TRBD1
CASSLDGTGVSSGNTIYF
TGCGCCAGCAGCTTGGATGGGACAGGGGTATCAAGTGGAAACACCATATATTTT
>NA|TRBJ2-1|TRBV7-2|TRBD2
CASSITSTSGSYEQFF
TGTGCCAGCAGCATCACATCCACTAGCGGCTCCTACGAGCAGTTCTTC
>NA|TRBJ2-7|TRBV5-1|TRBD2
CASSLGSAAGGPYEQYF
TGCGCCAGCAGCTTGGGTAGTGCAGCGGGAGGGCCCTACGAGCAGTACTTC
>NA|TRBJ2-1|TRBV7-6|TRBD2
CASSFAGGVNEQFF
TGTGCCAGCAGCTTTGCGGGAGGAGTTAATGAGCAGTTCTTC
>few|TRBJ2-7|TRBV5-1|NA
CASSLLADYEQYF
TGCGCCAGCAGCTTGTTGGCAGATTACGAGCAGTACTTC
>few|TRBJ2-5|TRBV5-5|NA
CASSLGHREETQYF
TGTGCCAGCAGCTTGGGACACCGGGAAGAGACCCAGTACTTC
>few|TRBJ2-7|TRBV10-3|TRBD2
CAISDPGTSRTYEQYF
TGTGCCATCAGCGATCCAGGGACTAGCCGTACCTACGAGCAGTACTTC
>many|TRBJ2-7|TRBV6-2/TRBV6-3|TRBD1
CASRRGGPYEQYF
TGTGCCAGCAGAAGAGGGGGCCCCTACGAGCAGTACTTC
>few|TRBJ1-3|TRBV7-3|NA
CASSLDGYSGNTIYF
TGTGCCAGCAGCTTGGACGGTTACTCTGGAAACACCATATATTTT
>few|TRBJ1-2|TRBV4-2|NA
CASKIGDYGYTF
TGTGCCAGCAAGATAGGGGACTATGGCTACACCTTC
>few|TRBJ1-4|TRBV29-1|NA
CSVGTVDNEKLFF
TGCAGCGTCGGGACCGTTGATAATGAAAAACTGTTTTTT
>few|TRBJ2-1|TRBV29-1|TRBD2
CSVALAGGISYNEQFF
TGCAGCGTTGCACTAGCGGGAGGGATCTCCTACAATGAGCAGTTCTTC
>NA|TRBJ2-1|TRBV25-1|TRBD2
CATLAGGPVEQFF
TGTGCCACCCTAGCGGGAGGGCCAGTTGAGCAGTTCTTC
>NA|TRBJ2-1|TRBV14|TRBD2
CASSRTSGSWDEQFF
TGTGCCAGCAGCCGTACTAGCGGGAGTTGGGATGAGCAGTTCTTC
>many|TRBJ1-1|TRBV28|NA
CASSYDRNTEAFF
TGTGCCAGCAGTTATGACAGAAACACTGAAGCTTTCTTT
>NA|TRBJ2-7|TRBV20-1|TRBD2
CSAPFPGLADRTLYEQYF
TGCAGTGCCCCTTTCCCGGGACTAGCGGATAGAACCCTCTACGAGCAGTACTTC
>few|TRBJ2-1|TRBV27|TRBD1
CASSPRPGQGTSEQFF
TGTGCCAGCAGTCCCCGACCGGGACAGGGAACAAGTGAGCAGTTCTTC
>NA|TRBJ1-1|TRBV7-3|NA
CASSSTGGFDAEAFF
TGTGCCAGCAGCTCCACCGGGGGGTTTGACGCTGAAGCTTTCTTT
>NA|TRBJ2-7|TRBV6-5|NA
CASSYLQTYEQYF
TGTGCCAGCAGTTACCTCCAGACCTACGAGCAGTACTTC
>few|TRBJ1-1|TRBV19|TRBD1
CASSALQGGRTEAFF
TGTGCCAGTAGTGCATTACAGGGGGGAAGGACTGAAGCTTTCTTT
>NA|TRBJ2-7|TRBV20-1|NA
CSAIDSSYEQYF
TGCAGTGCTATCGACAGCTCCTACGAGCAGTACTTC
>many|TRBJ1-1|TRBV10-2|NA
CASSHLNTEAFF
TGCGCCAGCAGTCATCTTAACACTGAAGCTTTCTTT
>many|TRBJ2-3|TRBV20-1|NA
CSARLPQAGTDTQYF
TGCAGTGCTAGACTCCCACAGGCAGGCACAGATACGCAGTATTTT
>NA|TRBJ2-3|TRBV24-1|TRBD2
CATSGLAGGPGVTDTQYF
TGTGCCACCAGTGGTCTAGCGGGAGGGCCGGGGGTCACAGATACGCAGTATTTT
>NA|TRBJ1-1|TRBV13|NA
CASSEGITEAFF
TGTGCCAGCAGCGAGGGGATCACTGAAGCTTTCTTT
>many|TRBJ2-1|TRBV7-3|NA
CASSLDLRGYNEQFF
TGTGCCAGCAGCTTAGACCTACGTGGTTACAATGAGCAGTTCTTC
>NA|TRBJ2-5|TRBV14|NA
CASSQDRVREETQYF
TGTGCCAGCAGCCAAGATCGAGTGCGAGAAGAGACCCAGTACTTC
>NA|TRBJ2-7|TRBV20-1|NA
CSARARGARAYEQYF
TGCAGTGCTAGAGCCAGGGGAGCCCGAGCCTACGAGCAGTACTTC
>many|TRBJ2-1|TRBV20-1|NA
CSAPRGEVNEQFF
TGCAGTGCTCCCAGGGGAGAGGTCAATGAGCAGTTCTTC
>NA|TRBJ2-4|TRBV18|TRBD1
CASSPSRQGAGNIQYF
TGTGCCAGCTCACCCTCCCGACAGGGGGCCGGAAACATTCAGTACTTC
>few|TRBJ2-7|TRBV5-1|NA
CASSLGRGTAGYEQYF
TGCGCCAGCAGCTTGGGCCGGGGGACAGCAGGTTACGAGCAGTACTTC
>few|TRBJ1-5|TRBV20-1|NA
CSARDLMGSNQPQHF
TGCAGTGCTAGAGATCTAATGGGCAGCAATCAGCCCCAGCATTTT
>many|TRBJ2-7|TRBV10-3|NA
CAISEGAGFHEQYF
TGTGCCATCAGTGAAGGGGCAGGGTTCCACGAGCAGTACTTC
>NA|TRBJ2-1|TRBV5-4|TRBD2
CASSLGFGGSYEQFF
TGTGCCAGCAGCTTGGGTTTTGGCGGGAGCTATGAGCAGTTCTTC
>NA|TRBJ2-7|TRBV10-3|NA
CAISDRTAYGQYF
TGTGCCATCAGTGATAGGACAGCCTACGGGCAGTACTTC
>NA|TRBJ2-2|TRBV2|NA
CASKFGTTTGELFF
TGTGCCAGCAAATTCGGGACAACTACCGGGGAGCTGTTTTTT
>NA|TRBJ2-3|TRBV20-1|TRBD1
CSAPRVGQTDTQYF
TGCAGTGCCCCAAGGGTGGGACAGACAGATACGCAGTATTTT
>few|TRBJ2-5|TRBV29-1|NA
CSVSRGARETQYF
TGCAGCGTGTCGAGGGGGGCGCGTGAGACCCAGTACTTC
>few|TRBJ1-1|TRBV11-2|NA
CASSYDGGGAEAFF
TGTGCCAGCAGCTACGACGGGGGAGGAGCTGAAGCTTTCTTT
>few|TRBJ1-3|TRBV7-6|NA
CASSLSVVGDTIYF
TGTGCCAGCAGCTTAAGTGTGGTCGGGGACACCATATATTTT
>NA|TRBJ1-1|TRBV14|NA
CASSQWTNTEAFF
TGTGCCAGCAGCCAATGGACGAACACTGAAGCTTTCTTT
>many|TRBJ2-3|TRBV30|NA
CAEKGDQDTQYF
TGTGCCGAGAAAGGGGATCAGGATACGCAGTATTTT
>many|TRBJ1-1|TRBV7-8|NA
CASSLLPSGATGNTEAFF
TGTGCCAGCAGCTTACTACCCTCGGGGGCGACAGGGAACACTGAAGCTTTCTTT